This TCR beta chain was profiled in a study of T cells in Graves' hyperthyroidism and ophthalmopathy (dated by TCRdb to the late 2010s). In terms of the full investigation: Peripheral blood samples were taken at the time of initial diagnosis, prior to any treatment. To identify TCR V-J signatures that set the groups apart, the researchers used a discovery cohort of 90 to 100 patients, made up of about 44 with Graves' ophthalmopathy and about 55 with stable Graves' hyperthyroidism. Prospective prediction of ophthalmopathy was tested in an independent validation cohort consisting of some 18 hyperthyroidism patients and about 17 patients who later progressed to ophthalmopathy. For training and testing, the 100 or so patients in the discovery cohort were randomly divided in a 7:3 ratio. Thyroid tissue and blood T-cell repertoires from more than 5 Graves' hyperthyroidism patients were also compared in the study. After sampling, hyperthyroidism patients received methimazole starting at 30 mg daily, and ophthalmopathy patients received high-dose intravenous methylprednisolone. The paper describes TCR Vbeta CDR3 sequencing of 135 peripheral blood samples, made up of 43 ophthalmopathy patients, some 76 hyperthyroidism patients and roughly 17 progressor patients.

Study-level results and caveats: Most expanded thyroid clonotypes (frequency above 0.001) were also detected in blood, suggesting blood repertoires may reflect thyroid immune responses. In validation, the model predicted progression to ophthalmopathy with about 71% sensitivity and 72% to 85% specificity, a median of around 6.6 months before onset. Ophthalmopathy was separated from stable hyperthyroidism by a 13 V-J signature model, with 87.88% sensitivity and 81% to 82% specificity obtained in cross-validation and 80%/75% obtained in testing. No statistical method was used to set the sample size in advance, and investigators knew the group allocation.

The germline V end is reduced by 5 bases and the J end by 5 bases; junction bases left unmatched: 11. The CDR3 covers 16 residues, taking in both the cysteine and the phenylalanine. Only CDR3 DNA remains: 48 bases, in frame from the first base. The germline V gene (reference sequence) gives CDR1 as SEHNR and CDR2 as FQNEAQ. In its sample, this clonotype was seen a few times. Its antigen remains undetermined. Within one base of it there is no much larger clone, and no base qualities were kept. The TCR beta CDR3 regions were amplified from RNA transcripts. A first-round RT-PCR of the TCR CDR3 used the HTBI primer set with the Qiagen OneStep RT-PCR kit. Libraries were constructed in a second round of multiplex PCR, after which size selection and purification were performed. The libraries were sequenced on an Illumina HiSeq2000 using paired-end 100 bp reads. Per the original workflow: SOAPnuke was used to process the raw data, throwing out any read that contained adapters or uncalled bases, had a mean Phred below 15, or lacked an exact constant-primer or identifier match. COPE v1.2.5 was used to merge the high-quality paired reads, and each unique nucleotide sequence was defined as a clonotype. MiTCR v1.1 was used to align the clonotypes against IMGT TRBV, TRBD and TRBJ reference segments. The analysis was restricted to V-J combinations with a frequency above 0.0001, which together covered about 99% of the repertoires. A TCS score was defined as the ratio between F50 (clonal expansion) and ExV (chaos), using BLOSUM62-based TCRdist between CDR3 peptides within each V-J. Welch's t-statistics and random forest reduced 514 V-J features to 13, which were used in a naive Bayes classifier (R e1071). TCRdb handled the public reads itself, with Q25 trimming in fastp and clone calling in MiXCR, and kept productive beta chains. Each CDR3 protein appears once, grouped with its most common genes and DNA. TCRdb, not the original authors, processed these V and J calls. The sample data list around 530,000 distinct CDR3 sequences, and roughly 17% of these were observed just once. The ten largest clonotypes hold around 17% of the sample.

Ophthalmopathy patients had moderately to severely active disease, with a Clinical Activity Score of 3 or more, a NOSPECS grade of 4 or more, and a disease duration of less than 3 months. Exclusion was applied to patients with uncontrolled infections, other autoimmune diseases, pregnancy or lactation. Clinical symptoms, serum thyroxine and TRAb, thyroid ultrasound, and orbital computed tomography formed the basis for the diagnoses. Ficoll-Paque density gradient centrifugation was used to isolate PBMCs from 10 ml of fresh peripheral blood. Total RNA was extracted using Trizol reagent, and RNA quality was assessed on an Agilent 2100 Bioanalyzer.

Sample: blood. The rearrangement joined TRBV7-9 to TRBJ2-7, and TRBD1 matches 11 of the central bases. This clonotype originated in a woman under 30 with Graves' ophthalmopathy. The base sequence is TGTGCCAGCAGCCATCCTAGGGGACAGGGGGGCCACGAGCAGTACTTC. Its amino acids are CASSHPRGQGGHEQYF.